The entry that follows covers one T cell receptor (beta chain) sequence. CDR1 is SGDLS, CDR2 YYNGEE, per germline. V lost 4 bases and J lost 4; bases outside the gene matches: 13. The CDR3 runs to 16 residues. The table came from immunoSEQ multiplex PCR; TCRdb's copy has only in-frame clones and leaves some out. Of about 270,000 clones listed, approximately 89% were seen once; the top ten hold around 9%. This sample is part of a study of blood T cell repertoires in COVID-19. Across the study: Sites across the United States, Italy and Spain contributed samples from acute and convalescent COVID-19.

This TCR was sampled from a man aged 35 to 55 with active or convalescent COVID-19. The genes are TRBV9 and TRBJ2-5, with TRBD2 matching over 7 bases. The sequencing input was peripheral blood. Written as DNA, the CDR3 is TGTGCCAGCAGCCAGATGGCATCGGGAGGCGGAGAGACCCAGTACTTC. This codes for CASSQMASGGGETQYF.